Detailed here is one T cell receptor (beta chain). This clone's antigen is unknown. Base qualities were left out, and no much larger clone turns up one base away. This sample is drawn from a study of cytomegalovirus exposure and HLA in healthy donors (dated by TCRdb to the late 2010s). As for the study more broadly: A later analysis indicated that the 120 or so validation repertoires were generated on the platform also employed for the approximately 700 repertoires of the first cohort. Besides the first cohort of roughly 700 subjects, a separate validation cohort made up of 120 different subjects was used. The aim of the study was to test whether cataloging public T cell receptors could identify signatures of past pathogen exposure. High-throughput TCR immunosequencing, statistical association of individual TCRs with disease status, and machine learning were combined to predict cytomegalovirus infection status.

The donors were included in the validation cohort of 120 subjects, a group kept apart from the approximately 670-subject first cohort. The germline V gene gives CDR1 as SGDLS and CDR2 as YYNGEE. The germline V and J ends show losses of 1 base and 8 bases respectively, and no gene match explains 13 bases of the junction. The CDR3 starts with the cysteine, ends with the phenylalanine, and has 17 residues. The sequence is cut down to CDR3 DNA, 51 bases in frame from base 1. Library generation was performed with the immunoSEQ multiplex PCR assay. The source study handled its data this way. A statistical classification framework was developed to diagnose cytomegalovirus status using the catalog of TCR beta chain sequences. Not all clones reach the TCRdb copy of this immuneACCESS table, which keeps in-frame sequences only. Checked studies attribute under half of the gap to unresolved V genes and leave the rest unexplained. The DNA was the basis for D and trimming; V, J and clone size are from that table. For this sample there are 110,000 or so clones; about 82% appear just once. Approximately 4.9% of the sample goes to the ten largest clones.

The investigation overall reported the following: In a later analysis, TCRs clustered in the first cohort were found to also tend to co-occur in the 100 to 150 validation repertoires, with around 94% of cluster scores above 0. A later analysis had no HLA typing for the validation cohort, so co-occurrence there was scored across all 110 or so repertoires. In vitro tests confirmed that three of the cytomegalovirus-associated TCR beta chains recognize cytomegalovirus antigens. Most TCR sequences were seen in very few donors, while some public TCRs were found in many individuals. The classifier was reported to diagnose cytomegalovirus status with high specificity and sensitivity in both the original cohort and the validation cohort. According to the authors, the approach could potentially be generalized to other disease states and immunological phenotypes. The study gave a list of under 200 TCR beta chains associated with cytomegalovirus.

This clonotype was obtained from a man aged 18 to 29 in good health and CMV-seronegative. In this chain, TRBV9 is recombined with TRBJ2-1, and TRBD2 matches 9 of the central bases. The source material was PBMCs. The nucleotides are TGTGCCAGCAGCGTAAGTCCCCGGCTAGCGGGAATGGATGAGCAGTTCTTC. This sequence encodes CASSVSPRLAGMDEQFF.